This T cell receptor (beta chain) was captured by sequencing in a study of cytomegalovirus exposure and HLA in healthy donors. In the case of this clone: The antigen remains unidentified.

PCR primers comprised 60 Vbeta and 13 Jbeta primers. Original handling: In a later analysis, around 87 million unique TCR beta chains included roughly 11 million shared by two or more donors. Clones were read by immunoSEQ multiplex PCR, and TCRdb kept only the in-frame ones, dropping some. V, J and clone size reflect that table, while D and trimming were determined from the DNA. The sample lists some 130,000 clones, 76% occurring once. Trimming stripped 5 bases from V and 10 bases from J, with 24 bases between. This CDR3 is built from 16 residues. CDR1 is SEHNR, CDR2 FQNEAQ, per germline (reference sequence). Study-wide results and caveats: TCR beta sequences numbering around 15,000 were associated with HLA alleles at 0.05 false discovery rate in a later analysis. A previous analysis found most TCR beta V segments productive roughly 90% or roughly 30% of the time. A later analysis by the authors found several of the most significant clusters apparently linked to common viral pathogens.

The TCR sequence derives from a man aged 40-49 years in good health and CMV-seronegative. Sequences were obtained from PBMCs. The chain carries TRBV7-9 and TRBJ2-1; the D gene is possibly TRBD2 (6 bases). As DNA, the CDR3 is TGTGCCAGCAGCCAGGCCGGGACTGGCTCCCTAGGGGAGCAGTTCTTC. This sequence encodes CASSQAGTGSLGEQFF.